The present entry profiles one T cell receptor (beta chain) with its context. The antigen is not known. The protocol was immunoSEQ multiplex PCR, while the TCRdb copy is restricted to in-frame clones and leaves out a portion. This sample carries some 15,000 clones, more than 80% of them seen once, and the ten largest clones take more than 4%. H&E slides confirmed each diagnosis, reviewed by two pathologists independently. These data belong to a study of immune evolution from preneoplasia to lung adenocarcinoma. Study findings and constraints: Later-stage lesions seemingly showed higher T cell density and diversity than normal lung.

The specimen was FFPE minimally invasive lung adenocarcinoma tissue. The source of this sequence is a person aged 70 to 85 with lung adenocarcinoma.

CDR3 nucleotide sequence: TGTGCCAGCACCAACCCAGGGGGGGGCCTTCTCTATGGCTACACCTTC. As protein: CASTNPGGGLLYGYTF. The chain has TRBV28 and TRBJ1-2; 7 positions match TRBD1. The V gene end was trimmed by 7 bases and the J gene end by 4 bases; junction bases not matched to a gene: 15. Germline assignment: CDR1 MDHEN and CDR2 SYDVKM. The CDR3 is made up of 16 amino acids.